This T cell receptor beta chain emerged from a study of blood T cell repertoires in COVID-19. Produced via immunoSEQ multiplex PCR; TCRdb's table is partial and in-frame only. The sample includes about 36,000 clones, approximately 80% of them seen just once. The length of the CDR3 is 14 residues. The V end was cut by 7 bases, the J end by 2 bases, with 11 bases between. The V gene's germline CDR1 is MNHEY and CDR2 SVGAGI. The sequenced sample consisted of peripheral blood. This sequence originates from a human donor in a cohort sampled during active or convalescent COVID-19. The donor label of this sample is uncertain. The genes are TRBV6-5 and TRBJ2-2; D not resolved. The CDR3 bases are TGTGCCAGCAAAACTTCTATTAACACCGGGGAGCTGTTTTTT. Its translation is CASKTSINTGELFF.